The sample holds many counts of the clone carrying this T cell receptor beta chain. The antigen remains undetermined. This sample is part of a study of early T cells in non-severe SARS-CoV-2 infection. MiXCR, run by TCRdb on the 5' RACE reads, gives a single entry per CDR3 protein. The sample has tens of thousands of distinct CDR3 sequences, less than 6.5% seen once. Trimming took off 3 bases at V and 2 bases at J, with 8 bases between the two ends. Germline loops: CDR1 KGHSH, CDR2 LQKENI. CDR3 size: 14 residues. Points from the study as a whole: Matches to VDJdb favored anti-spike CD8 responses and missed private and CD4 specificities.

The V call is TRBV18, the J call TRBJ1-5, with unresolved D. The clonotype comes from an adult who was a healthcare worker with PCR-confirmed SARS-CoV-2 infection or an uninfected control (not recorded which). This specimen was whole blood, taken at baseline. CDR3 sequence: CASSPGSGNQPQHF. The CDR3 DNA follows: TGTGCCAGCTCACCTGGAAGTGGCAATCAGCCCCAGCATTTT.